This T cell receptor (beta chain) was identified in a study of T cell responses to AZD1222 COVID-19 vaccine. Looked up from germline, CDR1 is SGHTA and CDR2 is FQGNSA. CDR3 length: 12 amino acids. Trimming removed 4 bases from V and 2 bases from J, with 4 bases in between. As concerns this clone: Its antigen is still unknown.

General study findings and limits: Only a handful of individuals given AZD1222 were seropositive at baseline.

Sequencing used immunoSEQ multiplex PCR; TCRdb keeps in-frame clones, though not all of them. The sample yields 130,000 or so clones, around 83% seen once. Sequenced here: peripheral blood, sampled on day 0 of AZD1222 vaccination. The rearrangement uses TRBV7-2 and TRBJ2-3; the D is unclear. The sequence derives from an adult in good health. The CDR3 nucleotides are TGTGCCAGCAGCTCATACACAGATACGCAGTATTTT. Amino acid sequence: CASSSYTDTQYF.